The following is a T cell receptor (beta chain) sequence with its context. The data were obtained in a study of a mutant IDH1 vaccine in newly diagnosed glioma. The protocol was immunoSEQ multiplex PCR, while the TCRdb copy is restricted to in-frame clones and leaves out a portion. The sample yields about 88,000 clones, approximately 80% seen once. Time point specified: baseline, week 1 (first vaccination visit). Treatment reported: pre-vaccination baseline after standard-of-care therapy. The donors' diagnosis was new WHO grade 3 or 4 astrocytoma that was IDH1-mutant and ATRX-lost. The sequence derives from a man in his forties with glioma. Some clones in this sample may be carry-over from other donors' samples. The sequencing here drew on PBMCs, taken from a glioma patient treated with radiotherapy, temozolomide or both.

CDR3 bases: TGCGCCAGCAGCCAAGGATGGACTAGCGGGGCCGGGGGAGAGACCCAGTACTTC. Amino acids: CASSQGWTSGAGGETQYF. The chain couples TRBV4-1 to TRBJ2-5; 12 bases line up with TRBD2. This CDR3 has 18 amino acids. V gave up 1 base and J gave up 4 bases; unmatched junction bases: 10. Germline V gene lookup returns CDR1 MGHRA and CDR2 YSYEKL.